This T cell receptor (beta chain) was profiled in a study of OX40 agonist ivuxolimab in advanced cancers. Study at large: Patients took ivuxolimab, an agonistic anti-OX40 (CD134) antibody.

Profiled with immunoSEQ multiplex PCR; TCRdb holds only in-frame clones, not every one. Of 65,000 to 90,000 clones listed, 75% to 85% are singletons. The source was CD4+ or CD8+ T cells sorted from blood, collected in a trial of the OX40 agonist ivuxolimab. The TCR sequence derives from an adult with an advanced solid tumor such as melanoma, head and neck, liver or kidney cancer.

Here the CDR3 DNA reads TGCGCCAGCAGCTTTAAGGAATCTGGGCAAGAGACCCAGTACTTC. Residues: CASSFKESGQETQYF. The rearrangement uses TRBV5-1 and TRBJ2-5, with D uncertain. CDR3 length: 15 residues. The germline V gene has CDR1 SGHRS and CDR2 YFSETQ. V dropped 2 bases and J dropped 2 bases, with 13 bases sitting between them.